These 2 T cell receptor beta chains came from one sample sequenced in a study of blood T cell repertoires in COVID-19. Only in-frame clones appear in the TCRdb table, and some are missing; sequencing was by immunoSEQ multiplex PCR. The sample has roughly 200,000 clones; 70% to 90% are singletons. Sequenced: PBMCs or T cells enriched from blood (not recorded which). These TCRs come from a middle-aged woman with acute COVID-19.

This chain links TRBV6-6 with TRBJ1-5, with D perhaps TRBD1 (6 bases). Germline-derived CDR1 and CDR2 are MNHNY and SVGAGI (reference sequence). The V end lost 5 bases, the J end lost 0 bases, and 11 bases lay between the germline ends. The CDR3 is 15 amino acids. CDR3: CASSEDSISNQPQHF. The DNA for the CDR3 is TGTGCCAGCAGTGAGGACAGTATTAGCAATCAGCCCCAGCATTTT.

There are a few counts of this clone. The gene calls are TRBV18 and TRBJ1-2, with 8 bases lining up with TRBD1. The CDR3 loop spans 16 amino acids. V gave up 4 bases and J gave up 8 bases; unmatched junction bases: 15. CDR1 is KGHSH and CDR2 is LQKENI in the germline V gene. CDR3: CASSQLAGGASNGYTF. CDR3 bases: TGTGCCAGCTCACAGTTAGCAGGGGGCGCGTCAAACGGCTACACCTTC.